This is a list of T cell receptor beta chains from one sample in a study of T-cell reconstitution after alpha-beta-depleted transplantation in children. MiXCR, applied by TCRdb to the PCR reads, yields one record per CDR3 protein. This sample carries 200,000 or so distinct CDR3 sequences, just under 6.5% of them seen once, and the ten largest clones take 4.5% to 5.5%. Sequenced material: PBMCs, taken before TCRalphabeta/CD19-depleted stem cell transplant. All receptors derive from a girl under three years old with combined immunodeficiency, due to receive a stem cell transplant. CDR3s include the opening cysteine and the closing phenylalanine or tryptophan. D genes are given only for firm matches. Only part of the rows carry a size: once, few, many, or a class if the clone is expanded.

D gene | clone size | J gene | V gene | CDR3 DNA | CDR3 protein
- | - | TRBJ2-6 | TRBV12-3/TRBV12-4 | TGTGCCAGCAGATATGGGGCCAACGTCCTGACTTTC | CASRYGANVLTF
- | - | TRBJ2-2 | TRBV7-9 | TGTGCCAGCAGCTTATCGGGTCTCGGCGGGGAGCTGTTTTTT | CASSLSGLGGELFF
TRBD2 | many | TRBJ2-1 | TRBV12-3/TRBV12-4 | TGTGCCAGCGGCCTAGCGGGGGGCCCCAATGAGCAGTTCTTC | CASGLAGGPNEQFF
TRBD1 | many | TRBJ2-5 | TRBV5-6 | TGTGCCAGCAGCTTGATTAATGGACAGGCGTTCTTGGAGACCCAGTACTTC | CASSLINGQAFLETQYF
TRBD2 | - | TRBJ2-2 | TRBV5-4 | TGTGCCAGCAGCTTTGGGACTAGCGGGACCCCGGAGTTGAGCACCGGGGAGCTGTTTTTT | CASSFGTSGTPELSTGELFF
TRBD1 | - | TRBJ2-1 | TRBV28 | TGTGCCAGCAGTTCACTAGGGTGGACAGGACCGTCAAATGAGCAGTTCTTC | CASSSLGWTGPSNEQFF
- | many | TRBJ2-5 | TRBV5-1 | TGCGCCAGCAGCTTGCGCACCTCGTACCAAGAGACCCAGTACTTC | CASSLRTSYQETQYF
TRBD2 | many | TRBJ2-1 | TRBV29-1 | TGCAGCGTTGAGGGACTAGCGGAGACTAGCTCCTACAATGAGCAGTTCTTC | CSVEGLAETSSYNEQFF
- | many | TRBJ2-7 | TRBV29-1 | TGCAGCGTTGCCTTCCAGGGTTGGGAGGTATACGAGCAGTACTTC | CSVAFQGWEVYEQYF
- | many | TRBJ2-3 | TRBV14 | TGTGCCAGCAGCCAAGTCCCCGAGACAGATACGCAGTATTTT | CASSQVPETDTQYF
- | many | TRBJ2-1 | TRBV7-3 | TGTGCCAGCAGCTTATGGGGACCGAGGGCCTACAATGAGCAGTTCTTC | CASSLWGPRAYNEQFF
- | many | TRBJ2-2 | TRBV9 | TGTGCCAGCAGCGTGGGGGGGCTTATGGCCGGGGAGCTGTTTTTT | CASSVGGLMAGELFF
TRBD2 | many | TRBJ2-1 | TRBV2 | TGTGCCAGCAGTGTGAGGGCTAGCGGCTTTGAGCAGTTCTTC | CASSVRASGFEQFF
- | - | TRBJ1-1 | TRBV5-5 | TGTGCCAGCAGCTTACTAGCTACGTTGATAAACACTGAAGCTTTCTTT | CASSLLATLINTEAFF
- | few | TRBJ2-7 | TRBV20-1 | TGCAGTGCTAGAGACGACGGACAGTTCAGATACGAGCAGTACTTC | CSARDDGQFRYEQYF
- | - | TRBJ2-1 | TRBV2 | TGTGCCAGCAGTGCGGTGTTCTACAATGAGCAGTTCTTC | CASSAVFYNEQFF
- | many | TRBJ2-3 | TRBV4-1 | TGCGCCAGCAGCCAAGCCGTCGGGGCAGATACGCAGTATTTT | CASSQAVGADTQYF
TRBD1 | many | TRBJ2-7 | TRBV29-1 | TGCAGCGGTCGGGACAGCTCCTACGAGCAGTACTTC | CSGRDSSYEQYF
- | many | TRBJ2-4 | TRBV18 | TGTGCCAGCTCAGAACTGTTAGCCAAAAACATTCAGTACTTC | CASSELLAKNIQYF
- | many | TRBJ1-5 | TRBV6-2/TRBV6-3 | TGTGCCAGCAGTTATTGGCCGGGGGAGGCGAATCAGCCCCAGCATTTT | CASSYWPGEANQPQHF
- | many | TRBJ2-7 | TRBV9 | TGTGCCAGCAGCGAAGAGGGAGTCAACGAGCAGTACTTC | CASSEEGVNEQYF
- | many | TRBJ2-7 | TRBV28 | TGTGCCAGCAGTTTGTGGGGCTCCAGTGCCTACGAGCAGTACTTC | CASSLWGSSAYEQYF
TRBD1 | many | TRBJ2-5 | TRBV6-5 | TGTGCCAGCAGTTACTCCTGGCAGGGGGCTCGCGAGACCCAGTACTTC | CASSYSWQGARETQYF
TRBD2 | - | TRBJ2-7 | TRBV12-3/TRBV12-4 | TGTGCCAGCAGGGGGCCGGGGCGGGAGCTCACCTACGAGCAGTACTTC | CASRGPGRELTYEQYF
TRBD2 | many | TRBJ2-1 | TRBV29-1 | TGCAGCGTTAGAGGACTAGCGGGACTCAGCAATGAGCAGTTCTTC | CSVRGLAGLSNEQFF
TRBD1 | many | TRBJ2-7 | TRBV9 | TGTGCCAGCAGCGTAGGGGGCAGGGGGCTCTACGAGCAGTACTTC | CASSVGGRGLYEQYF
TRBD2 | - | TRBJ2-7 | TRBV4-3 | TGCGCCAGCAGCCATGGGAGGGGTCGGGAGCAGTACTTC | CASSHGRGREQYF
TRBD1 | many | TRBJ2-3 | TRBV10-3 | TGTGCCATCAGATTGACAGGGGACACAGATACGCAGTATTTT | CAIRLTGDTDTQYF
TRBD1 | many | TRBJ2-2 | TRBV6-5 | TGTGCCAGCAGGTTCGGGACAGTCACCGGGGAGCTGTTTTTT | CASRFGTVTGELFF
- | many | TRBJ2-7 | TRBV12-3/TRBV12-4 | TGTGCCAGCAGTCAGGACAGAACCTACGAGCAGTACTTC | CASSQDRTYEQYF
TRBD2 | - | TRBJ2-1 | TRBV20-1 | TGCAGTGCTGGGACCGGGACTAGGCGTACTAGTCCTTACAATGAGCAGTTCTTC | CSAGTGTRRTSPYNEQFF
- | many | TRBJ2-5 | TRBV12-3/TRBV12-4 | TGTGCCAGCAGTTTGAGGGGGACATCCCAAGAGACCCAGTACTTC | CASSLRGTSQETQYF
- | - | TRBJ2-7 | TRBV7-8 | TGTGCCAGCAGCACCAGCCAGGGAAATAAACTCTACGAGCAGTACTTC | CASSTSQGNKLYEQYF
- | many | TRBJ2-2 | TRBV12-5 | TGTGCTAGTGGTTTGATAGTGGGATACACCGGGGAGCTGTTTTTT | CASGLIVGYTGELFF
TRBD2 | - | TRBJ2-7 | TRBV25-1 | TGTGCCAGCAGTGAATATTTTAGTGTGGTCACTAGCGGGAGTAACGAGCAGTACTTC | CASSEYFSVVTSGSNEQYF
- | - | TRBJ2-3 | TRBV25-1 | TGTGCCAGCAGTGAATTTAAGGACTTCCCAGCAGTCACAGATACGCAGTATTTT | CASSEFKDFPAVTDTQYF
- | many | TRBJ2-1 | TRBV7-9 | TGTGCCAGCAGCCCGCCCCACGGGGGCTCCTACAATGAGCAGTTCTTC | CASSPPHGGSYNEQFF
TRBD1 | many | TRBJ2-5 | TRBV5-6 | TGTGCCAGCAGCTCGAGACCGGGACAGGGCCAGTACTTC | CASSSRPGQGQYF
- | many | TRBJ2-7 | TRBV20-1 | TGCAGTGCTAGAGGGCACTACCTCTACGAGCAGTACTTC | CSARGHYLYEQYF
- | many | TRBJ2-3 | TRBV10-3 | TGTGCCATCAGTGAGCTACCCCCCCCAGATACGCAGTATTTT | CAISELPPPDTQYF
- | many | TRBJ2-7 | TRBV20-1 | TGCAGTGCTAGAGGCTTAAAGGCTGGATACGAGCAGTACTTC | CSARGLKAGYEQYF
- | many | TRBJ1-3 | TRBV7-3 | TGTGCCAGCAGCTTAGACGCTACCTCTGGAAACACCATATATTTT | CASSLDATSGNTIYF
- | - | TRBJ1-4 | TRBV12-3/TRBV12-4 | TGTGCCAGCAGTTTAGAGTCCGGGAGAGGGGAAAAACTGTTTTTT | CASSLESGRGEKLFF
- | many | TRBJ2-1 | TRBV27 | TGTGCCAGCAGTTTATGGGGCAGGGGTCGGAATGAGCAGTTCTTC | CASSLWGRGRNEQFF
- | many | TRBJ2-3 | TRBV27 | TGTGCCAGCAGTTTAGGCAACACAGATACGCAGTATTTT | CASSLGNTDTQYF
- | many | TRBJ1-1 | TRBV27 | TGTGCCAGCAGTACCTATCAGCGGGGATTCACTGAAGCTTTCTTT | CASSTYQRGFTEAFF
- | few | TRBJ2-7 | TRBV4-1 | TGCGCCAGCAGCCCGCAGACATACGGGCCCTACGAGCAGTACTTC | CASSPQTYGPYEQYF
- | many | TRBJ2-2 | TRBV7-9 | TGTGCTTGGGCGGGCCCGAACACCGGGGAGCTGTTTTTT | CAWAGPNTGELFF
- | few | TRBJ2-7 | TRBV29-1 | TGCAGCGTTAGCCCGATGGACAGCCCCCAAGGGGAGCAGTACTTC | CSVSPMDSPQGEQYF
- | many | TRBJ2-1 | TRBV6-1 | TGTGCCAGCAGCCCTAGCCCGTCGGGGGATGAGCAGTTCTTC | CASSPSPSGDEQFF